Presented here are 28 T cell receptor beta chains from one specimen sequenced in a study of spatial heterogeneity in lung cancer. Time point meaning: blood at routine non-recurrence follow-up after resection. Via MiXCR, TCRdb re-called the 5' RACE reads, giving one row per CDR3 protein. Of about 3,100 distinct CDR3 sequences in the sample, about 19% are singletons; the top ten hold less than 45%. The specimen comprised PBMCs, sampled at follow-up. These receptor sequences come from a male donor with early-stage non-small cell lung cancer.

This clonotype was detected ten times or more. This sequence joins TRBV7-8 and TRBJ2-7; 12 bases are shared with TRBD2. Germline V gene lookup returns CDR1 SGHVS and CDR2 FQNEAQ. There are 14 residues in the CDR3. Trimming cost V 2 bases and J 7 bases; bases outside gene matches: 3. CDR3 nucleotide sequence: TGTGCCAGCAGCTTAACTAGCGGGAGGAGTGAGCAGTACTTC. Translating gives CASSLTSGRSEQYF.

In this sample, this clonotype turned up many times. The chain uses TRBV9 and TRBJ2-2; 10 bases map to TRBD2. Germline values: CDR1 SGDLS, CDR2 YYNGEE. With V trimmed by 4 bases and J by 1 base, 7 bases remained unmatched. The CDR3 is made up of 17 amino acids. Written as DNA, the CDR3 is TGTGCCAGCAGCAGCTCCCTAGCGGGGGTGAACACCGGGGAGCTGTTTTTT. Translating gives CASSSSLAGVNTGELFF.

This clonotype has a handful of counts. The chain is built from TRBV7-2 and TRBJ2-1; D is undetermined. Trimming pared 5 bases from V and 8 bases from J, leaving 13 bases between. The germline CDR1 and CDR2 sequences are SGHTA and FQGNSA. The CDR3 covers 13 residues. The CDR3 DNA follows: TGTGCCAGCAGCCCCCTCCTAGTCCATGAGCAGTTCTTC. Translated, it gives CASSPLLVHEQFF.

This clonotype showed up many times. J is TRBJ2-5 and V is TRBV7-9; D is tentatively TRBD1 or TRBD2 (5 bases each). Germline V CDR1 and CDR2: SEHNR, FQNEAQ (reference sequence). This CDR3 has 15 residues. Trimming took 4 bases from V and 4 from J, leaving 16 bases between them. The DNA of the CDR3 is TGTGCCAGCAGCTGGGACCACTCACAGGTAGAGACCCAGTACTTC. Amino acid sequence: CASSWDHSQVETQYF.

This chain connects TRBV3-1 to TRBJ2-7; D gene unclear. The CDR3 consists of 14 residues. V was pared by 7 bases and J by 2 bases, with 15 bases between. Germline-derived CDR1 and CDR2 are LGHDT and YNNKEL (reference sequence). This CDR3 reads CASTPGRQPYEQYF. The CDR3 DNA reads TGTGCCAGCACCCCCGGTCGACAACCCTACGAGCAGTACTTC.

This clonotype is labeled medium-sized (0.01 to 0.1%). This CDR3 is missing its conserved last phenylalanine or tryptophan, likely due to a read error. The limits of the CDR3 on the DNA are not certain, so only TCRdb's listed CDR3 is given. V and J are TRBV20-1 and TRBJ2-5; the table names TRBD1, a call not compared with the DNA. A total of 13 residues make up the CDR3, ends included. CDR1 and CDR2 from the germline V gene are DFQATT and SNEGSKA (reference sequence). The CDR3: CSASDTAGARFGL.

This clonotype was observed many times. The chain links TRBV7-2 to TRBJ2-7; 11 bases fit TRBD2. This CDR3 is 17 amino acids long. J gave up 2 bases and V 1 base, and 7 bases lay outside the gene matches. CDR1 and CDR2 from the germline V gene are SGHTA and FQGNSA. CDR3 sequence: CASSLEVAGGGPYEQYF. CDR3 DNA: TGTGCCAGCAGCTTAGAGGTAGCGGGAGGGGGACCCTACGAGCAGTACTTC.

This clonotype was detected many times. The chain combines TRBV5-5 with TRBJ1-2, with D tentatively TRBD1 (5 bases). CDR3 size: 14 residues. The V end lost 4 bases, the J end lost 3 bases, and 13 bases lay between the germline ends. Germline loops: CDR1 SGHKS, CDR2 YYEKEE (reference sequence). The CDR3 nucleotides are TGTGCCAGCAGCGGGGGACCCAGTCACTATGGCTACACCTTC. This codes for CASSGGPSHYGYTF.

By proportion, this clonotype is medium-sized. The CDR3 is CASSTYQGGGRVQYF. The CDR3 region has the DNA TGTGCCAGCAGCACCTACCAGGGAGGCGGGAGGGTTCAGTACTTC. The chain uses TRBV7-9 and TRBJ2-4; 9 bases map to TRBD2. Germline V gene lookup returns CDR1 SEHNR and CDR2 FQNEAQ (reference sequence). The CDR3 has 15 amino acids. With V trimmed by 5 bases and J by 11 bases, 13 bases remained unmatched.

This clonotype qualifies as large. The chain employs TRBV5-6 and TRBJ1-1, with D perhaps matching TRBD1 (6 bases). This CDR3 comprises 13 residues. In germline, CDR1 is SGHDT, CDR2 YYEEEE. The ends were cut back, 4 bases at V and 5 bases at J, with 12 bases in the middle. The DNA for the CDR3 is TGTGCCAGCAGCCCGAGTACAGGGACTGAAGCTTTCTTT. It codes for CASSPSTGTEAFF.

This clonotype was detected only once. The chain employs TRBV12-3 or TRBV12-4 and TRBJ2-7; D unclear. Trimming took 4 bases from V and 5 from J, leaving 6 bases between them. The CDR3 runs 11 residues. The CDR3 DNA reads TGTGCCAGCAGTTCGAGCGACGAGCAGTACTTC. Its translation is CASSSSDEQYF.

Judged by abundance, this clonotype is medium-sized (0.01 to 0.1%). The chain recombines TRBV12-2 with TRBJ2-7. TRBV12-2 is a known pseudogene. The CDR3 is made up of 14 amino acids. CDR3 sequence (DNA): TGTGCAAGTCGCCACCTGGACCATTCCGTAGGGCAGTACGTC. Amino acid sequence: CASRHLDHSVGQYV.

The CDR3 DNA sequence: TGTGCCAGCAGTTTGGAGGAGTATGGCTTTAATTCACCCCTCCACTTT. It codes for CASSLEEYGFNSPLHF. The chain links TRBV28 to TRBJ1-6; D unresolved. In germline, CDR1 is MDHEN, CDR2 SYDVKM. This CDR3 spans 16 amino acids. The germline V and J ends were trimmed by 3 bases and 6 bases, with 15 bases remaining between them.

The chain is built from TRBV3-1 and TRBJ1-4; 11 nucleotides line up with TRBD1. There are 16 residues in the CDR3. Germline lookup yields CDR1 LGHDT and CDR2 YNNKEL (reference sequence). The V and J ends lost 4 bases and 1 base, in that order; junction bases with no gene match: 2. The CDR3 spells CASSPGQGVTNEKLFF. The CDR3 coding sequence is TGTGCCAGCAGCCCGGGACAGGGGGTAACTAATGAAAAACTGTTTTTT.

This clonotype is labeled as medium-sized. V usage is TRBV7-7 and J usage is TRBJ2-5; 8 bases align to TRBD2. The CDR3 is made up of 15 amino acids. Germline CDR1 is SSHAT and CDR2 is FNYEAQ (reference sequence). With V trimmed by 6 bases and J by 2 bases, 8 bases remained unmatched. This CDR3 is CASSHRGGLQETQYF. CDR3 bases: TGTGCCAGCAGTCATCGCGGGGGGTTACAAGAGACCCAGTACTTC.

This clonotype was recorded many times. The chain combines TRBV18 with TRBJ2-7, with D tentatively TRBD1 or TRBD2 (6 bases each). The germline V gene has CDR1 KGHSH and CDR2 LQKENI. V gave up 8 bases and J gave up 1 base, with 21 bases separating them. This CDR3 is built from 16 residues. CDR3: CASQPSVGGLSYEQYF. The DNA of the CDR3 is TGTGCCAGCCAACCTTCTGTAGGGGGGCTGTCCTACGAGCAGTACTTC.

By share of the sample, this clonotype is medium-sized. V usage is TRBV7-9 and J usage is TRBJ1-3; 7 nucleotides line up with TRBD1. This CDR3 has 20 residues. Germline values: CDR1 SEHNR, CDR2 FQNEAQ (reference sequence). V trimming: 5 bases; J trimming: 0 bases; junction bases outside the gene matches: 19. For the CDR3, the DNA is TGTGCCAGCAGCCAACGATCCGGGACAGATGCCCTAACCTCTGGAAACACCATATATTTT. It translates to CASSQRSGTDALTSGNTIYF.

This clonotype is judged medium-sized. The chain recombines TRBV7-9 with TRBJ2-2; 7 bases agree with TRBD1. The CDR3 is made up of 17 amino acids. The germline gives CDR1 SEHNR, CDR2 FQNEAQ (reference sequence). Trimming took 3 bases from V and 0 from J; bases not matched to a gene: 7. The DNA of the CDR3 is TGTGCCAGCAGCTTCCAACGGACAGGCACGAACACCGGGGAGCTGTTTTTT. As protein: CASSFQRTGTNTGELFF.

This clonotype is categorized as medium-sized. This sequence joins TRBV7-8 and TRBJ2-1; perhaps TRBD2 as D (5 bases). The germline gives CDR1 SGHVS, CDR2 FQNEAQ. The V and J ends lost 1 base and 1 base respectively, with 11 bases between them. The CDR3 is 16 residues long. This CDR3 is CASSLGRAASYNEQFF. The CDR3 coding sequence is TGTGCCAGCAGCTTAGGGCGAGCGGCATCCTACAATGAGCAGTTCTTC. Using reference TRBV7-8 and TRBJ2-1 for the parts outside the CDR3, the full variable domain is GAGVSQSPRYKVAKRGQDVALRCDPISGHVSLFWYQQALGQGPEFLTYFQNEAQLDKSGLPSDRFFAERPEGSVSTLKIQRTQQEDSAVYLCASSLGRAASYNEQFFGPGTRLTVL.

This clonotype has just a few counts. This CDR3 is CASSPRDRANSPLHF. DNA for the CDR3: TGTGCCAGCAGTCCCCGGGACAGGGCTAATTCACCCCTCCACTTT. V and J are TRBV28 and TRBJ1-6; 9 bases are shared with TRBD1. Germline lookup yields CDR1 MDHEN and CDR2 SYDVKM. The V gene end was trimmed by 5 bases and the J gene end by 6 bases; junction bases not matched to a gene: 5. The length of the CDR3 is 15 residues.

This clonotype is medium-sized (0.01 to 0.1%) by share. The rearrangement joins TRBV29-1 to TRBJ2-1; 9 bases are a match to TRBD2. The CDR3 totals 16 residues. With V trimmed by 0 bases and J by 4 bases, 7 bases remained unmatched. Germline V CDR1 and CDR2: SQVTM, ANQGSEA. CDR3 bases: TGCAGCGTTGAAGAGGTCCGGACTAGCGCGTACAATGAGCAGTTCTTC. The encoded protein is CSVEEVRTSAYNEQFF.

This clonotype is medium-sized by share. This chain connects TRBV19 to TRBJ2-2; D call uncertain. The CDR3 contains 13 residues. Trimming removed 10 bases from V and 0 bases from J, with 9 bases in between. Germline V CDR1 and CDR2: LNHDA, SQIVND (reference sequence). The CDR3 region is CATGSTNTGELFF. The CDR3 DNA follows: TGTGCCACCGGGTCAACGAACACCGGGGAGCTGTTTTTT.

This clonotype qualifies as medium-sized. At one boundary the junction diverges from the germline segment, which might be a read error. The rearrangement uses TRBV5-4 and TRBJ1-6, with 9 nucleotides matching TRBD1. The CDR3 covers 14 residues. Per germline, CDR1 SGHNT and CDR2 YYREEE (reference sequence). Here the CDR3 DNA reads TGTGCCAGCAGCCAAGACAGGGGGGATTCAACCCTCCACTTT. This encodes CASSQDRGDSTLHF.

Within the sample, this clonotype is hyperexpanded. CDR3 region: CATSDLADLWETQYF. The CDR3 DNA reads as TGTGCCACCAGTGATTTGGCAGATCTCTGGGAGACCCAGTACTTC. V and J are TRBV24-1 and TRBJ2-5, with no clear D. Trimming took 0 bases from V and 5 from J, leaving 12 bases between them. The germline gives CDR1 KGHDR, CDR2 SFDVKD. The CDR3 contains 15 residues.

This clonotype is medium-sized by share. V gene TRBV5-5 combines with J gene TRBJ2-5; D unresolved. The CDR3 runs 16 residues. Deletions cut 4 bases from V and 0 bases from J, with 16 bases between. Per the germline V gene, CDR1 is SGHKS and CDR2 is YYEKEE (reference sequence). The CDR3 spells CASSPQPHRNQETQYF. The DNA of the CDR3 is TGTGCCAGCAGCCCCCAACCCCACCGGAACCAAGAGACCCAGTACTTC.

This clonotype occurred a few times. The V call is TRBV7-8, the J call TRBJ2-1, with TRBD2 matching 8 bases. The V and J ends lost 2 bases and 1 base, in that order; junction bases with no gene match: 1. The CDR3 sequence is 15 residues long. Germline CDR1 SGHVS, CDR2 FQNEAQ. The CDR3 DNA sequence: TGTGCCAGCAGCTTATTAGCGGGGTCCTACAATGAGCAGTTCTTC. Its translation is CASSLLAGSYNEQFF.

This clonotype is termed medium-sized. The rearrangement links TRBV12-3 or TRBV12-4 to TRBJ2-2; D may be TRBD2 (6 bases). V dropped 7 bases and J dropped 7 bases, with 19 bases sitting between them. The CDR3 covers 15 residues. DNA of the CDR3: TGTGCCAGCACCCCCCAGGAGGTCGGGGGCGGGGAGCTGTTTTTT. It yields the protein CASTPQEVGGGELFF.

In this sample, this clonotype is medium-sized. The chain carries TRBV11-2 and TRBJ1-5; D is possibly TRBD1 (6 bases). Per germline, CDR1 SGHAT and CDR2 FQNNGV. This CDR3 is 16 amino acids long. The ends were cut back, 5 bases at V and 2 bases at J, with 16 bases in the middle. CDR3 in DNA: TGTGCCAGCAGCGGAAACACAGGGCTCGGCAATCAGCCCCAGCATTTT. As protein: CASSGNTGLGNQPQHF.